These 15 T cell receptor beta chains were sequenced from one sample in a study of beta chain features in type 1 diabetes. Findings and limits, study-wide: All four CD4+ subsets from Type 1 diabetes patients carried moderately but significantly shorter TCRB CDR3s.

Since all of the isolated RNA was reverse transcribed, expressed TCRB transcripts were what got sequenced. Measured with immunoSEQ multiplex PCR; TCRdb has only the in-frame clones, and not every one. The data contain a few hundred thousand clones, approximately 24% of them singletons. No cognate antigen is known for these TCRs. Specimen: naive CD4+ T cells from blood. All receptors derive from a woman aged 25 to 39 with type 1 diabetes.

In the case of this clone: The same CDR3 arises from other DNA sequences in this sample as well. This chain links TRBV29-1 with TRBJ2-7, with TRBD1 matching over 7 bases. With V trimmed by 1 base and J by 2 bases, 2 bases remained unmatched. CDR1 and CDR2 from the germline V gene are SQVTM and ANQGSEA. This CDR3 is built from 13 residues. In DNA, the CDR3 is TGCAGCGTTGAAGGGGACAGAACCTACGAGCAGTACTTC. Translated: CSVEGDRTYEQYF.

This clone was detected a few times. The chain has TRBV5-1 and TRBJ2-1, with a possible D match to TRBD2 (7 bases). Deletions cut 0 bases from V and 6 bases from J, with 16 bases between. The V gene's germline CDR1 is SGHRS and CDR2 YFSETQ. This CDR3 contains 16 residues. The DNA of the CDR3 is TGCGCCAGCAGCTTGGTCTTGGCGGGGGCCACCAATGAGCAGTTCTTC. Its translation: CASSLVLAGATNEQFF.

The chain couples TRBV9 to TRBJ1-1; unclear D gene. Per the germline V gene, CDR1 is SGDLS and CDR2 is YYNGEE. The length of the CDR3 is 14 residues. Trimming removed 0 bases at V and 0 bases at J, with 6 bases between. CDR3 DNA: TGTGCCAGCAGCGTAGACGGGATGAACACTGAAGCTTTCTTT. Protein: CASSVDGMNTEAFF.

This clone was counted a few times. The chain combines TRBV27 with TRBJ2-5, with 9 bases fitting TRBD2. The CDR3 runs to 16 residues. Germline trimming cut 5 bases from V and 2 bases from J; bases unmatched to any gene: 9. Germline CDR1 MNHEY, CDR2 SMNVEV (reference sequence). CDR3 loop: CASSALAGEWQETQYF. CDR3 in DNA: TGTGCCAGCAGTGCGTTAGCGGGAGAGTGGCAAGAGACCCAGTACTTC.

This clone appeared a few times. Other DNA sequences in the same sample also yield this CDR3. The CDR3 loop reads CAWTDRGWTEAFF. DNA for the CDR3: TGTGCCTGGACCGACAGGGGATGGACTGAAGCTTTCTTT. The V and J genes are TRBV30 and TRBJ1-1, with 8 bases matching TRBD1. Germline assignment: CDR1 GTSNPN and CDR2 SVGIG (reference sequence). This CDR3 has 13 residues. The V gene end was trimmed by 4 bases and the J gene end by 5 bases; junction bases not matched to a gene: 6.

The chain uses TRBV7-3 and TRBJ2-4, with D possibly being TRBD1 (5 bases). This CDR3 has 12 amino acids. From germline, CDR1 is SGHTA and CDR2 FQGTGA. V was pared by 5 bases and J by 8 bases, with 10 bases between. The CDR3 DNA reads TGTGCCAGCAGCCGCCTAGGGGACATTCAGTACTTC. Encoded protein: CASSRLGDIQYF.

The chain is built from TRBV14 and TRBJ1-2, with no clear D. With 0 bases removed from V and 8 bases from J, the gap between germline ends came to 7 bases. The length of the CDR3 is 12 residues. The germline V gene has CDR1 SGHDN and CDR2 FVKESK. The CDR3 region is CASSQDRVGYTF. CDR3 bases: TGTGCCAGCAGCCAAGATCGAGTCGGCTACACCTTC.

V and J are TRBV4-1 and TRBJ2-3; the match to TRBD2 covers 8 bases. After removal of 2 bases from V and 0 bases from J, the junction contained 7 bases not matched to a gene. The CDR3 runs 17 residues. The germline gives CDR1 MGHRA, CDR2 YSYEKL. The CDR3 DNA reads as TGCGCCAGCAGCCAAAAGGCAGCTAGCGGGAGCACAGATACGCAGTATTTT. Its protein product is CASSQKAASGSTDTQYF.

The chain couples TRBV7-9 to TRBJ2-7, with D possibly matching TRBD2 (5 bases). V gave up 8 bases and J gave up 1 base, with 12 bases separating them. This CDR3 contains 13 residues. CDR1 is SEHNR, CDR2 FQNEAQ, per germline (reference sequence). The CDR3 region is CASSNRGSYEQYF. The CDR3, as DNA: TGTGCCAGCTCGAACAGAGGGTCCTACGAGCAGTACTTC.

The genes are TRBV19 and TRBJ2-7; 9 bases align to TRBD1. This CDR3 contains 16 residues. Looked up from germline, CDR1 is LNHDA and CDR2 is SQIVND (reference sequence). With 3 bases clipped from V and 1 base from J, the junction kept 7 bases outside the gene matches. The CDR3 DNA sequence: TGTGCCAGTAGTATGGGGGGACAGGGAGCTTCCTACGAGCAGTACTTC. It encodes CASSMGGQGASYEQYF.

A single count supports this clone. CDR3 in amino acids: CASSKRLAGENEQFF. CDR3 DNA sequence: TGTGCCAGCAGTAAGAGACTAGCGGGAGAGAATGAGCAGTTCTTC. The rearrangement links TRBV6-5 to TRBJ2-1, with TRBD2 matching over 12 bases. Germline CDR1 reads MNHEY; CDR2 reads SVGAGI. The CDR3 runs to 15 residues. Unmatched junction bases numbered 6, after V lost 5 bases and J lost 7 bases.

The V gene is TRBV7-3, the J gene TRBJ2-7; the D gene is possibly TRBD2 (7 bases). CDR3 length equals 14 residues. Germline loops: CDR1 SGHTA, CDR2 FQGTGA. V gave up 5 bases and J gave up 1 base, with 12 bases separating them. The CDR3 region is CASSKGGASYEQYF. The DNA of the CDR3 is TGTGCCAGCAGCAAAGGGGGGGCATCCTACGAGCAGTACTTC.

This clone was seen a handful of times. V and J are TRBV9 and TRBJ2-7; 7 nucleotides match TRBD1. The junction had 11 bases not matched to a gene; V was cut back by 3 bases and J by 2 bases. This CDR3 is built from 16 residues. Germline CDR1 is SGDLS and CDR2 is YYNGEE. As DNA, the CDR3 is TGTGCCAGCAGCGGACAGGGTATCGGACCAACCTACGAGCAGTACTTC. Translation: CASSGQGIGPTYEQYF.

This rearrangement joins TRBV29-1 to TRBJ2-6; 10 bases are shared with TRBD2. In germline, CDR1 is SQVTM, CDR2 ANQGSEA. This CDR3 has 18 residues. Trimming took 6 bases from V and 0 from J; bases not matched to a gene: 11. The CDR3 here is CSVGPSSGRISGANVLTF. The CDR3 DNA is TGCAGCGTCGGACCCTCTAGCGGGAGAATCTCTGGGGCCAACGTCCTGACTTTC.

This clone was observed a handful of times. CDR3 sequence (DNA): TGTGCCAGCAGTCGTAGAACAGATACGCAGTATTTT. Amino acids: CASSRRTDTQYF. The rearrangement joins TRBV27 to TRBJ2-3; D call uncertain. CDR3 length: 12 residues. The ends were cut back, 5 bases at V and 3 bases at J, with 6 bases in the middle. Germline V gene lookup returns CDR1 MNHEY and CDR2 SMNVEV (reference sequence).